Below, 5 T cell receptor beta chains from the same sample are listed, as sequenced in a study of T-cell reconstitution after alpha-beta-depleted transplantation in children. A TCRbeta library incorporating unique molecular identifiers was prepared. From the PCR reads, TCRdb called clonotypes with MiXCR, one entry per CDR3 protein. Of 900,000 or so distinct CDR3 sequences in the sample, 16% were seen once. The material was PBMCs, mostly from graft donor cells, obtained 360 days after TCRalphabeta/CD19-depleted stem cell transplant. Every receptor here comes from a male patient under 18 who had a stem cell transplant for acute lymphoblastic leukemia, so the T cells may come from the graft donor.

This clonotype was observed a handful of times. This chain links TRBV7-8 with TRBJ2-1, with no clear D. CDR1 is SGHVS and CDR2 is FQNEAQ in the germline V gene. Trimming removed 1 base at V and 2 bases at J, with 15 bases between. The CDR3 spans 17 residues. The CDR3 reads CASSLGVTIRPYNEQFF. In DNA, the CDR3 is TGTGCCAGCAGCTTAGGCGTAACTATCCGACCCTACAATGAGCAGTTCTTC.

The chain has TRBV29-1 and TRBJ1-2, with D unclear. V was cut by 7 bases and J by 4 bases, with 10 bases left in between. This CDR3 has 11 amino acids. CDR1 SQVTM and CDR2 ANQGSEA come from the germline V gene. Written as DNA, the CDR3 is TGCAGCGCCGGGGATCTCTATGGCTACACCTTC. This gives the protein CSAGDLYGYTF. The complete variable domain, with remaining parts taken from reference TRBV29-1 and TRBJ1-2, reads SAVISQKPSRDICQRGTSLTIQCQVDSQVTMMFWYRQQPGQSLTLIATANQGSEATYESGFVIDKFPISRPNLTFSTLTVSNMSPEDSSIYLCSAGDLYGYTFGSGTRLTVV.

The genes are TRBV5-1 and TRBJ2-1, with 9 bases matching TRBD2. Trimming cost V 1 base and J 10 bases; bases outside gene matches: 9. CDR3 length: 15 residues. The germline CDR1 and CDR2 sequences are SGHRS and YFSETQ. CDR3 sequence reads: CASSLSLAGLPEQFF. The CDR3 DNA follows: TGCGCCAGCAGCTTGTCGCTAGCGGGACTTCCCGAGCAGTTCTTC.

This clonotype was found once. The CDR3 sequence is CASSQDSVSPNTYEQYF. CDR3 bases: TGTGCCAGCAGCCAAGATAGTGTTTCCCCTAATACCTACGAGCAGTACTTC. The chain couples TRBV3-1 to TRBJ2-7; D not certain. The CDR3 has 17 amino acids. CDR1 is LGHDT, CDR2 YNNKEL, per germline (reference sequence). Trimming stripped 0 bases from V and 2 bases from J, with 17 bases between.

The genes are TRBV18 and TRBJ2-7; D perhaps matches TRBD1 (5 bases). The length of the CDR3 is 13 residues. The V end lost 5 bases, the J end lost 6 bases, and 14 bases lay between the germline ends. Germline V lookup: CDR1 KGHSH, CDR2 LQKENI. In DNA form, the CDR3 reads TGTGCCAGCTCATTCGGCAGGGATGGCGAGCAGTACTTC. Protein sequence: CASSFGRDGEQYF.